The T cell receptor (beta chain) under discussion was sequenced for a study of T cell responses to AZD1222 COVID-19 vaccine. Study results and limitations: Mostly white British, mostly female donors; authors suggested clonal diversity may be underestimated.

Germline CDR1 and CDR2: SGHRS and YFSETQ. Trimming stripped 0 bases from V and 5 bases from J, with 18 bases between. The CDR3 length is 16 residues. TCRdb's copy holds only in-frame clones and misses some; the assay was immunoSEQ multiplex PCR. This table holds approximately 200,000 clones, approximately 93% found once. Regarding this clone: Its antigen is undetermined.

The specimen was peripheral blood, collected 28 days after the second AZD1222 dose. V gene TRBV5-1 combines with J gene TRBJ2-7; TRBD1 is a possible D gene (6 bases). The receptor was isolated from an adult who received the AZD1222 COVID-19 vaccine. CDR3 residues: CASSLDHRVRKDEQYF. CDR3 DNA: TGCGCCAGCAGCTTGGATCACAGGGTGCGAAAAGACGAGCAGTACTTC.